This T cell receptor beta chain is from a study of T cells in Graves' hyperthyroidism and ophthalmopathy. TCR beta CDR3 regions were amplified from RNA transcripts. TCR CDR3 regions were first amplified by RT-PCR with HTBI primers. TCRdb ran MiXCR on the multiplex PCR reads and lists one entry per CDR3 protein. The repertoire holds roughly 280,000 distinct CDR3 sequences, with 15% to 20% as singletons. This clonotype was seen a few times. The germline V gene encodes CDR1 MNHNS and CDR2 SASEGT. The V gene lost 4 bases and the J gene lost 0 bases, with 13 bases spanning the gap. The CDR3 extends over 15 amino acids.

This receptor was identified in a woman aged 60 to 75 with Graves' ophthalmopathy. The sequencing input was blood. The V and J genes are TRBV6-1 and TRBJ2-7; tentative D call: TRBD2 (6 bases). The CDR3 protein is CASSVSGTGSYEQYF. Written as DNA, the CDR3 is TGTGCCAGCAGTGTATCCGGGACTGGCTCCTACGAGCAGTACTTC.